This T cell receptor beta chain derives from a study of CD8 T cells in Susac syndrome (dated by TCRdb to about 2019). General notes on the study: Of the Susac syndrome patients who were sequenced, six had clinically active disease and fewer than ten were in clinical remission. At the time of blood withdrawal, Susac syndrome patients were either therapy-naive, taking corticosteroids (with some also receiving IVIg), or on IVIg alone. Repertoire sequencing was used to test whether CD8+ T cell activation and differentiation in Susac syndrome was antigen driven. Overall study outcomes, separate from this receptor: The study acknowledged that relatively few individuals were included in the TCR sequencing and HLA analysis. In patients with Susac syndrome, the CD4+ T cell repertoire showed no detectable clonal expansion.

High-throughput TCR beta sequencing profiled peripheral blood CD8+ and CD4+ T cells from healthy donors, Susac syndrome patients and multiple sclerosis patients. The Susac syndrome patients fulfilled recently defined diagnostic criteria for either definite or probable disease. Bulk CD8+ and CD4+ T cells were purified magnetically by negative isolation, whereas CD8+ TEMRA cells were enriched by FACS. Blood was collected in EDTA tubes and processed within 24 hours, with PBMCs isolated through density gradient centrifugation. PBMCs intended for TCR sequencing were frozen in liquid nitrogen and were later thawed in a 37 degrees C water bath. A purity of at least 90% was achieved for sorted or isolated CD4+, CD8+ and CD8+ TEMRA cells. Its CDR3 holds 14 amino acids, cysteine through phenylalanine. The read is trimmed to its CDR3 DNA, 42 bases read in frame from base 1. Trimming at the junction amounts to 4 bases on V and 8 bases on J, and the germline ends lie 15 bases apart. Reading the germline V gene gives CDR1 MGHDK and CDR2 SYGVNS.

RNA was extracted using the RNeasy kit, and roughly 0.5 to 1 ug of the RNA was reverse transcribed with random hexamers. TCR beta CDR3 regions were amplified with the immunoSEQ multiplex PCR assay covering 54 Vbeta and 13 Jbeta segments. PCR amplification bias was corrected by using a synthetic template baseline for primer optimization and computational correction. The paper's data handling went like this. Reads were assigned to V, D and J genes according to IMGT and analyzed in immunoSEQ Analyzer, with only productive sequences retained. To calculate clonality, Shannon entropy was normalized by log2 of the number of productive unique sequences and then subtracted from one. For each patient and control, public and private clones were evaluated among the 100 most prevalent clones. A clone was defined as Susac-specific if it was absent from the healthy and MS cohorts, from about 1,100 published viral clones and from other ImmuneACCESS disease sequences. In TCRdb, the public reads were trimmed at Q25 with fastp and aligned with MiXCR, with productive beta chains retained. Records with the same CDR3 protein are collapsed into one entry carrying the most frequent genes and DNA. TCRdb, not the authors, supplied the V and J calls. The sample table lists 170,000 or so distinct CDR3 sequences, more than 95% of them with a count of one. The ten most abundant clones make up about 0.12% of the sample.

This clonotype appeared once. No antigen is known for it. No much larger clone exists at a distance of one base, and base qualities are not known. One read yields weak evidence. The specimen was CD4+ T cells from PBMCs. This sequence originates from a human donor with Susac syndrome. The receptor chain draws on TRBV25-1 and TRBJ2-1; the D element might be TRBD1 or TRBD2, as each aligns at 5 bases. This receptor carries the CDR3 CASSGGTVEYEQFF. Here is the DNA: TGTGCCAGCAGTGGGGGGACGGTGGAGTATGAGCAGTTCTTC.